The next 18 T cell receptor beta chains were all read from a single sample in a study of cytomegalovirus exposure and HLA in healthy donors. The PCR used 60 Vbeta and 13 Jbeta primers. The protocol was immunoSEQ multiplex PCR, while the TCRdb copy is restricted to in-frame clones and leaves out a portion. The data hold about 55,000 clones, with 65% to 85% observed a single time. Sequencing was done on a sample of PBMCs. The receptors here all came from a female donor in good health and CMV-seronegative.

In the case of this clone: The sample contains more than one DNA sequence encoding this CDR3. This chain uses TRBV30 with TRBJ2-7; D is perhaps TRBD1 (6 bases). The ends were cut back, 0 bases at V and 6 bases at J, with 9 bases in the middle. This CDR3 has 12 residues. The V gene's germline CDR1 is GTSNPN and CDR2 SVGIG (reference sequence). CDR3 sequence: CAWSVRGGEQYF. The CDR3 DNA reads TGTGCCTGGAGTGTACGAGGGGGCGAGCAGTACTTC.

This clone was detected once. The chain uses TRBV14 and TRBJ2-1, with 12 bases aligning to TRBD2. The CDR3 has 14 amino acids. V dropped 1 base and J dropped 9; count of bases not matched to a gene: 1. Germline V gene data show CDR1 as SGHDN and CDR2 as FVKESK. The CDR3 here is CASSQGLAGAEQFF. The CDR3 DNA reads as TGTGCCAGCAGCCAAGGACTAGCGGGAGCTGAGCAGTTCTTC. Supplemented by reference TRBV14 and TRBJ2-1, the full variable domain reads EAGVTQFPSHSVIEKGQTVTLRCDPISGHDNLYWYRRVMGKEIKFLLHFVKESKQDESGMPNNRFLAERTGGTYSTLKVQPAELEDSGVYFCASSQGLAGAEQFFGPGTRLTVL.

Concerning this clone: A junction boundary mismatches the germline segment, possibly from a read error. The CDR3 DNA sequence: TGTGCCAGCAGCCTAGCGGGAGGCATGAATGAGCAGTTCTTC. This codes for CASSLAGGMNEQFF. This sequence joins TRBV7-2 and TRBJ2-1, with 11 positions matching TRBD2. This CDR3 has 14 amino acids. CDR1 and CDR2 from the germline V gene are SGHTA and FQGNSA. The full variable domain, rest sourced from reference TRBV7-2 and TRBJ2-1, is GAGVSQSPSNKVTEKGKDVELRCDPISGHTALYWYRQSLGQGLEFLIYFQGNSAPDKSGLPSDRFSAERTGGSVSTLTIQRTQQEDSAVYLCASSLAGGMNEQFFGPGTRLTVL.

This rearrangement joins TRBV10-3 to TRBJ1-1, with 7 bases identical to TRBD1. The CDR3 is 16 residues long. Trimming at V came to 6 bases and at J to 6 bases, leaving 16 bases not matched to a gene. CDR1 and CDR2 from the germline V gene are ENHRY and SYGVKD. The DNA for the CDR3 is TGTGCCATCAGAGACCCCGGACAGGCGGCGGTGCCTGAAGCTTTCTTT. It translates to CAIRDPGQAAVPEAFF.

The V call is TRBV4-2, the J call TRBJ2-1, with TRBD2 as a possible D gene (5 bases). The CDR3 runs to 15 residues. CDR1 is LGHNA, CDR2 YNFKEQ, per germline. V was trimmed by 1 base and J by 8 bases, leaving 15 bases between them. The CDR3 spells CASSQGTGNGDEQFF. CDR3 coding DNA: TGTGCCAGCAGCCAAGGGACTGGCAATGGCGATGAGCAGTTCTTC.

The sample holds a few counts of this clone. This chain connects TRBV5-6 to TRBJ2-1, with D maybe TRBD1 (6 bases). Trimming pared 3 bases from V and 9 bases from J, leaving 10 bases between. CDR1 is SGHDT, CDR2 YYEEEE, per germline. The CDR3 sequence is 12 residues long. The CDR3 DNA reads as TGTGCCAGCAGCTCATACAGGGTTGAGCAGTTCTTC. Translated: CASSSYRVEQFF.

In this sample, this clone turned up a few times. The gene calls are TRBV18 and TRBJ1-1; maybe TRBD1 (6 bases). Germline CDR1 and CDR2: KGHSH and LQKENI. The CDR3 extends over 14 amino acids. Trimming cost V 3 bases and J 1 base, with 9 bases left between them. The CDR3 region has the DNA TGTGCCAGCTCACCGCTACAGGGGAACACTGAAGCTTTCTTT. The encoded protein is CASSPLQGNTEAFF.

V and J are TRBV28 and TRBJ2-4, with D possibly being TRBD2 (5 bases). The V end lost 1 base, the J end lost 1 base, and 20 bases lay between the germline ends. This CDR3 is built from 19 residues. CDR1 MDHEN and CDR2 SYDVKM come from the germline V gene. This chain's CDR3 is CASSLLLRAGVVAKNIQYF. DNA for the CDR3: TGTGCCAGCAGTTTATTATTGAGGGCCGGAGTTGTTGCCAAAAACATTCAGTACTTC.

This clone has a handful of counts. The chain employs TRBV6-5 and TRBJ1-4; D ambiguous. This CDR3 spans 14 amino acids. The V end lost 6 bases, the J end lost 8 bases, and 16 bases lay between the germline ends. Germline-derived CDR1 and CDR2 are MNHEY and SVGAGI. The CDR3 bases are TGTGCCAGCAGCTCCGGGTCTAGAAAAGAAAAACTGTTTTTT. Protein sequence: CASSSGSRKEKLFF.

This chain uses TRBV28 with TRBJ2-1, with 7 bases aligning to TRBD2. Germline lookup yields CDR1 MDHEN and CDR2 SYDVKM. V lost 7 bases to trimming and J lost 5 bases; unmatched junction nucleotides: 20. The CDR3 has 18 residues. The CDR3 region is CASTSLEAGPPTHNEQFF. CDR3 nucleotide sequence: TGTGCCAGCACCTCGTTGGAAGCGGGACCGCCAACACACAATGAGCAGTTCTTC.

The V gene is TRBV5-1, the J gene TRBJ2-1, with TRBD1 as a possible D gene (5 bases). The germline V gene has CDR1 SGHRS and CDR2 YFSETQ. Trimming left V 0 bases short and J 9 bases short, with 10 bases between. This CDR3 is built from 13 residues. In nucleotides, the CDR3 is TGCGCCAGCAGCTTGGACAGGCTGGGTGAGCAGTTCTTC. Its protein product is CASSLDRLGEQFF.

The rearrangement uses TRBV6-6 and TRBJ2-1; 9 bases agree with TRBD2. With 5 bases clipped from V and 5 bases from J, the junction kept 7 bases outside the gene matches. Germline V gene data show CDR1 as MNHNY and CDR2 as SVGAGI (reference sequence). There are 15 residues in the CDR3. For the CDR3, the DNA is TGTGCCAGCAGTCGAGCGGGAGGAGGGGACAATGAGCAGTTCTTC. Its translation: CASSRAGGGDNEQFF.

This chain uses TRBV30 with TRBJ1-2, with D perhaps matching TRBD1 (5 bases). The V and J ends lost 0 bases and 6 bases respectively, with 17 bases between them. CDR1 and CDR2 from the germline V gene are GTSNPN and SVGIG (reference sequence). The CDR3 runs to 15 residues. The CDR3 DNA sequence: TGTGCCTGGAGTGTACTAGGGGAGCGGGGGGATGGCTACACCTTC. It codes for CAWSVLGERGDGYTF.

The CDR3: CASTGRVSSYNEQFF. The CDR3 DNA sequence: TGTGCCAGCACGGGGAGGGTGTCGTCCTACAATGAGCAGTTCTTC. V and J are TRBV2 and TRBJ2-1, with 7 bases fitting TRBD2. The J segment lost 1 base and the V segment lost 7 bases, leaving 7 bases of the junction unmatched. Germline assignment: CDR1 SNHLY and CDR2 FYNNEI. The CDR3 covers 15 residues.

The chain links TRBV7-2 to TRBJ2-1; D might be TRBD1 (5 bases). Trimming cost V 4 bases and J 6 bases, with 10 bases left between them. The germline V gene encodes CDR1 SGHTA and CDR2 FQGNSA. CDR3 size: 13 residues. Here the CDR3 DNA reads TGTGCCAGCAGCTATGCCCAGGGCAATGAGCAGTTCTTC. Its protein product is CASSYAQGNEQFF.

The chain uses TRBV28 and TRBJ1-2; D gene unclear. CDR1 is MDHEN and CDR2 is SYDVKM in the germline V gene. V was clipped by 6 bases and J by 3 bases, with 11 bases between them. CDR3 length: 13 amino acids. CDR3 in amino acids: CASRVAGDYGYTF. The DNA for the CDR3 is TGTGCCAGCAGGGTCGCTGGAGACTATGGCTACACCTTC.

This clone was observed a single time. This chain links TRBV18 with TRBJ1-5, with a possible D match to TRBD1 (5 bases). With 1 base removed from V and 5 bases from J, the gap between germline ends came to 6 bases. Germline CDR1 is KGHSH and CDR2 is LQKENI. The CDR3 is 13 amino acids. CDR3 nucleotide sequence: TGTGCCAGCTCACCACAAGGGGATCAGCCCCAGCATTTT. Translation gives CASSPQGDQPQHF. The entire variable domain, with the rest obtained from reference TRBV18 and TRBJ1-5, is as follows: NAGVMQNPRHLVRRRGQEARLRCSPMKGHSHVYWYRQLPEEGLKFMVYLQKENIIDESGMPKERFSAEFPKEGPSILRIQQVVRGDSAAYFCASSPQGDQPQHFGDGTRLSIL.

In its sample, this clone was seen once. The CDR3 reads CASSVGAQRNTGELFF. In DNA, the CDR3 is TGTGCCAGCAGCGTAGGGGCCCAGAGGAACACCGGGGAGCTGTTTTTT. The chain is built from TRBV9 and TRBJ2-2, with no clear D. Germline V CDR1 and CDR2: SGDLS, YYNGEE. With 0 bases removed from V and 1 base from J, the gap between germline ends came to 10 bases. The CDR3 has 16 amino acids. The whole variable domain, remainder taken from reference TRBV9 and TRBJ2-2, is DSGVTQTPKHLITATGQRVTLRCSPRSGDLSVYWYQQSLDQGLQFLIQYYNGEERAKGNILERFSAQQFPDLHSELNLSSLELGDSALYFCASSVGAQRNTGELFFGEGSRLTVL.